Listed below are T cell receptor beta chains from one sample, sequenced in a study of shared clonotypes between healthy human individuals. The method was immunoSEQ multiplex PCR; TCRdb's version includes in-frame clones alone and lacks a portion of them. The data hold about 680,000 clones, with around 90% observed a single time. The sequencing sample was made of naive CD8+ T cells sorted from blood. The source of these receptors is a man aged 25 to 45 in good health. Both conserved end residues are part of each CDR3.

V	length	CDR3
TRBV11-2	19	CASSPLRGLAGVYQETQYF
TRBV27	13	CASSSGILLGAFF
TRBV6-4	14	CASGGTANTGELFF
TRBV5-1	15	CASSLEQGRDYGYTF
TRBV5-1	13	CASGIGRAYEQYF
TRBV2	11	CASSYAAEAFF
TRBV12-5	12	CASGLGHYEQYF
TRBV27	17	CASSYSTPAGTTDTQYF
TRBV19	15	CASSQLGLPWNEQFF
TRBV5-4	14	CASSFGTVQETQYF
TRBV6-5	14	CASSYSGHSYEQYF